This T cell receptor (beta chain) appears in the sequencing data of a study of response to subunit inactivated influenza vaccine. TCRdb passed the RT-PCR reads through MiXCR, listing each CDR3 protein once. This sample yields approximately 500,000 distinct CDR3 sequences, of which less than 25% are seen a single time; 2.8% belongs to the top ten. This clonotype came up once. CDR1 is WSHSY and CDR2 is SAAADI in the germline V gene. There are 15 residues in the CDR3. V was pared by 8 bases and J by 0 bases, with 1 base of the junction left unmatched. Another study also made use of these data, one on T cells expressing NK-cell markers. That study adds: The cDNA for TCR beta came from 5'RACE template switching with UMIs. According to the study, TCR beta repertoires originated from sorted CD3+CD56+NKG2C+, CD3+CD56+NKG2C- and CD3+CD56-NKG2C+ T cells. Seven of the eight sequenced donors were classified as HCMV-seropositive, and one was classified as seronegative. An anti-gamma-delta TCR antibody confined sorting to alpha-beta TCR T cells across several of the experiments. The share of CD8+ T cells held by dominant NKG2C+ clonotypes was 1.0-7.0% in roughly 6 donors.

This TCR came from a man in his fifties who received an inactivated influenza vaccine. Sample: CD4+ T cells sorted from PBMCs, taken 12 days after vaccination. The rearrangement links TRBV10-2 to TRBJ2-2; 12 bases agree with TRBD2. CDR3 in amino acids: CASRTSGANTGELFF. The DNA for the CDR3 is TGCGCCAGCCGGACTAGCGGGGCGAACACCGGGGAGCTGTTTTTT.